This entry is about one T cell receptor (beta chain). Measured with immunoSEQ multiplex PCR; TCRdb has only the in-frame clones, and not every one. The sample carries tens of thousands of clones, roughly 90% recorded once. The germline gives CDR1 SEHNR, CDR2 FQNEAQ (reference sequence). The CDR3 has 14 amino acids. J lost 8 bases, V lost 5 bases, and 9 bases had no gene match. This entry is derived from a study of T cell changes during pregnancy in multiple sclerosis. This TCR came from a female donor with multiple sclerosis, enrolled in a pregnancy study. This material consisted of peripheral blood, taken in the third trimester of pregnancy. The chain carries TRBV7-9 and TRBJ1-2, with 9 bases identical to TRBD1. The CDR3 spells CASSQYRTGVGYTF. DNA of the CDR3: TGTGCCAGCAGCCAATACAGGACAGGGGTCGGCTACACCTTC.